The entry that follows covers one T cell receptor beta chain sequence. No antigen is known for it. This entry belongs to a study of molecular identifiers for immune sequencing clone quantification. Study-level points and caveats: Under 1% of molecules in naive cells, but over 98% of effector molecules, belonged to clones above 20 RNA copies.

Bulk TCR libraries used previously described methods and listed TCR primers. MiXCR, run by TCRdb on the PCR reads, gives a single entry per CDR3 protein. The sample consists of about half a million distinct CDR3 sequences, about 20% of them appearing once. Every naive CD8 library was made from between about 20,000 and 1,000,000 sorted cells with 10%, 30% or 50% RNA. Sorting captured naive CD8 T cells as CD8+CD4-CCR7+CD45RA+. The length of the CDR3 is 15 residues. Deletions cut 2 bases from V and 4 bases from J, with 15 bases between. Germline CDR1 MNHEY, CDR2 SVGEGT. The TCR sequence derives from a human donor in good health. Some libraries in this study had Jurkat cell RNA spiked in. The chain carries TRBV6-2 or TRBV6-3 and TRBJ2-7; D might be TRBD2 (6 bases). Sequences were obtained from naive CD8+ T cells from blood, with Jurkat cell RNA spiked in. Subset reported: FACS-sorted CD8+CD4-CCR7+CD45RA+ naive T cells. The CDR3 sequence is CASSYATGGLYEQYF. CDR3 nucleotides: TGTGCCAGCAGTTACGCCACAGGCGGACTATACGAGCAGTACTTC.